A single sample is the source of the 3 T cell receptor beta chains below, sequenced in a study of a mutant IDH1 vaccine in newly diagnosed glioma (dated by TCRdb to the early 2020s). No antigen has been identified for these receptors. The library was generated by the immunoSEQ multiplex PCR assay. The source is immuneACCESS, and TCRdb retained only in-frame sequences with V and J called. Part of the clones is not carried over; for the studies checked, unresolved V genes explain less than half of this, and the remainder is unexplained. The sample data list tens of thousands of clones, and 80% to 90% of these were observed just once. Of the sample, 4% to 5.5% is held by the ten largest clones. Read against the paper, the sample's time point label means: week 47, end of study. Every vaccine dose consisted of 300 ug of a 20-mer mutant IDH1 peptide in Montanide, administered subcutaneously together with topical imiquimod.

The sample was PBMCs, taken from a glioma patient whose treatment included an IDH1 peptide vaccine. All receptors derive from a man aged 40-49 years with glioma.

J is TRBJ1-4 and V is TRBV19, with TRBD1 matching 9 bases. The germline gives CDR1 LNHDA, CDR2 SQIVND (reference sequence). Trimming removed 3 bases from V and 5 bases from J; junction bases left unmatched: 7. This CDR3 spans 16 amino acids. CDR3 coding DNA: TGTGCCAGTAGTATCATACAGGGGGCCAGAAATGAAAAACTGTTTTTT. Translation: CASSIIQGARNEKLFF.

This clone was recorded only once. The chain carries TRBV6-5 and TRBJ2-3, with D possibly being TRBD1 or TRBD2 (6 bases each). Between the trimmed V and J ends, which lost 6 bases and 1 base, there was a span of 14 bases. The CDR3 extends over 15 amino acids. From germline, CDR1 is MNHEY and CDR2 SVGAGI. The CDR3 DNA reads TGTGCCAGCAGCCGCCGGGGGCGGGGCACAGATACGCAGTATTTT. It translates to CASSRRGRGTDTQYF.

A few counts support this clone. The rearrangement joins TRBV7-9 to TRBJ2-7; 11 bases match TRBD1. The germline V gene encodes CDR1 SEHNR and CDR2 FQNEAQ (reference sequence). CDR3 length: 15 amino acids. With 4 bases clipped from V and 5 bases from J, the junction kept 7 bases outside the gene matches. This CDR3 reads CASSSDRGRPHEQYF. The CDR3 DNA sequence: TGTGCCAGCAGCTCGGACAGGGGGCGCCCCCACGAGCAGTACTTC.